What follows are 31 T cell receptor beta chains derived from one specimen sequenced in a study of CD8+ T cells in alopecia areata. After isolation, RNA underwent reverse transcription to generate cDNA as the sequencing template. Profiling relied on immunoSEQ multiplex PCR, and the TCRdb table lists in-frame clones only, not all of them. The sample lists about 190,000 clones; roughly 64% were seen once. Treatment described: oral pan-JAK inhibitor, 5-10 mg twice daily. Sequences were derived from CD4+ T cells sorted from blood, sampled at week 4, from a patient treated with tofacitinib. The source of these receptors is a human donor with alopecia areata.

The chain combines TRBV7-8 with TRBJ2-5; D uncertain. CDR1 and CDR2 (germline): SGHVS, FQNEAQ. V lost 5 bases and J 10 bases, leaving 17 bases between the germline ends. The CDR3 extends over 13 amino acids. The DNA for the CDR3 is TGTGCCAGCAGCACCGACCCCACCCGCCACCAGTACTTC. Amino acid sequence: CASSTDPTRHQYF.

The sample holds a few counts of this clone. V usage is TRBV30 and J usage is TRBJ1-3; D perhaps matches TRBD1 (5 bases). In germline, CDR1 is GTSNPN, CDR2 SVGIG (reference sequence). The CDR3 is 14 amino acids. The V end lost 2 bases, the J end lost 0 bases, and 8 bases lay between the germline ends. DNA for the CDR3: TGTGCCTGGAGTCGCGGGGGCTCTGGAAACACCATATATTTT. This translates into CAWSRGGSGNTIYF.

The V gene is TRBV6-6, the J gene TRBJ1-4; TRBD1 might be the D (6 bases). The CDR3 has 15 amino acids. V lost 5 bases to trimming and J lost 9 bases, with 19 bases between them. Germline loops: CDR1 MNHNY, CDR2 SVGAGI (reference sequence). The DNA for the CDR3 is TGTGCCAGCAGTCAGGGGAATTTAGGGATGAAAAAACTGTTTTTT. Translating gives CASSQGNLGMKKLFF.

The chain uses TRBV5-1 and TRBJ2-3; D remains unclear. V gave up 1 base and J gave up 2 bases, with 5 bases separating them. Germline assignment: CDR1 SGHRS and CDR2 YFSETQ. This CDR3 contains 13 residues. In DNA form, the CDR3 reads TGCGCCAGCAGCTTGATCCCCACAGATACGCAGTATTTT. Protein: CASSLIPTDTQYF.

The V gene is TRBV2, the J gene TRBJ2-7; no firm D call. Germline values: CDR1 SNHLY, CDR2 FYNNEI. CDR3 length: 14 residues. V lost 8 bases and J 6 bases, leaving 20 bases between the germline ends. CDR3 sequence reads: CASRESIQKVEQYF. The CDR3 nucleotides read TGTGCCAGCCGCGAATCGATACAAAAGGTCGAGCAGTACTTC. Looking up the rest from reference TRBV2 and TRBJ2-7 gives the full variable domain: EPEVTQTPSHQVTQMGQEVILRCVPISNHLYFYWYRQILGQKVEFLVSFYNNEISEKSEIFDDQFSVERPDGSNFTLKIRSTKLEDSAMYFCASRESIQKVEQYFGPGTRLTVT.

V is TRBV9 and J is TRBJ2-5; tentatively, D is TRBD2 (5 bases). The CDR3 loop spans 13 amino acids. Trimming took 4 bases from V and 5 from J, leaving 12 bases between them. CDR1 and CDR2 (germline): SGDLS, YYNGEE. The CDR3 sequence is CASSWAPGETQYF. In nucleotides, the CDR3 is TGTGCCAGCAGCTGGGCCCCGGGGGAGACCCAGTACTTC.

The gene calls are TRBV7-2 and TRBJ1-2, with D possibly matching TRBD1 (5 bases). CDR3 length: 14 amino acids. V lost 1 base to trimming and J lost 7 bases, with 13 bases between them. Germline-derived CDR1 and CDR2 are SGHTA and FQGNSA. CDR3 residues: CASSLVTGTSGYTF. DNA for the CDR3: TGTGCCAGCAGCTTAGTGACCGGGACGTCTGGCTACACCTTC.

The gene calls are TRBV30 and TRBJ1-1; D might be TRBD1 (6 bases). CDR1 is GTSNPN and CDR2 is SVGIG in the germline V gene (reference sequence). V was pared by 2 bases and J by 1 base, with 11 bases between. The CDR3 is 14 residues long. The CDR3 here is CAWSLTGGNTEAFF. CDR3 nucleotide sequence: TGTGCCTGGAGTTTGACAGGTGGGAACACTGAAGCTTTCTTT.

The chain couples TRBV30 to TRBJ1-5; D unresolved. V lost 1 base, J lost 3 bases, and 7 bases lay in between. This CDR3 spans 13 amino acids. Germline V gene sequence: CDR1 GTSNPN, CDR2 SVGIG (reference sequence). The CDR3: CAWSASLNQPQHF. The CDR3 nucleotides are TGTGCCTGGAGTGCCAGCCTCAATCAGCCCCAGCATTTT.

The V and J genes are TRBV2 and TRBJ2-7; D ambiguous. Trimming stripped 0 bases from V and 6 bases from J, with 9 bases between. This CDR3 has 13 amino acids. Germline CDR1 SNHLY, CDR2 FYNNEI. CDR3 in amino acids: CASSEALRVEQYF. The CDR3 coding sequence is TGTGCCAGCAGTGAAGCGCTTCGGGTCGAGCAGTACTTC. Drawing the rest from reference TRBV2 and TRBJ2-7, the complete variable domain is EPEVTQTPSHQVTQMGQEVILRCVPISNHLYFYWYRQILGQKVEFLVSFYNNEISEKSEIFDDQFSVERPDGSNFTLKIRSTKLEDSAMYFCASSEALRVEQYFGPGTRLTVT.

The rearrangement joins TRBV11-3 to TRBJ2-1; tentative D call: TRBD2 (7 bases). The CDR3 sequence is 14 residues long. V was cut by 3 bases and J by 2 bases, with 8 bases left in between. Germline assignment: CDR1 SGHNT and CDR2 YENEEA. The CDR3: CASSFGGPYNEQFF. The CDR3 DNA reads TGTGCCAGCAGCTTCGGGGGGCCCTACAATGAGCAGTTCTTC.

This chain uses TRBV4-3 with TRBJ1-6; possibly TRBD1 for D (5 bases). V was clipped by 2 bases and J by 7 bases, with 12 bases between them. In germline, CDR1 is LGHNA, CDR2 YSLEER. This CDR3 spans 15 amino acids. DNA for the CDR3: TGCGCCAGCAGCCAAACTGGGGCCAACAATTCACCCCTCCACTTT. Amino acids: CASSQTGANNSPLHF.

This chain connects TRBV11-2 to TRBJ1-5; 11 bases are a match to TRBD1. There are 15 residues in the CDR3. Looked up from germline, CDR1 is SGHAT and CDR2 is FQNNGV. The V gene end was trimmed by 5 bases and the J gene end by 7 bases; junction bases not matched to a gene: 7. The CDR3 spells CASSRRTGGDQPQHF. CDR3 nucleotides: TGTGCCAGCAGCCGACGGACAGGGGGCGACCAGCCCCAGCATTTT.

J is TRBJ2-3 and V is TRBV6-5, with D tentatively TRBD2 (6 bases). CDR3 length: 13 residues. V was clipped by 6 bases and J by 7 bases, with 14 bases between them. Germline lookup yields CDR1 MNHEY and CDR2 SVGAGI. The DNA of the CDR3 is TGTGCCAGCAGCCGGGACTCCCGGAATACGCAGTATTTT. Its translation: CASSRDSRNTQYF.

This chain joins TRBV29-1 and TRBJ1-2, with 12 nucleotides matching TRBD1. Germline V gene data show CDR1 as SQVTM and CDR2 as ANQGSEA. The CDR3 has 11 amino acids. Trimming cost V 4 bases and J 13 bases; bases outside gene matches: 4. The CDR3 here is CSVVWDRGPTF. CDR3 nucleotides: TGCAGCGTTGTTTGGGACAGGGGGCCCACCTTC.

This clone was detected a few times. The same CDR3 can be traced to other DNA sequences in this sample. The chain couples TRBV5-1 to TRBJ2-5; D is unclear. CDR3 length: 11 residues. V was trimmed by 3 bases and J by 1 base, leaving 1 base between them. The germline V gene encodes CDR1 SGHRS and CDR2 YFSETQ. The CDR3 bases are TGCGCCAGCAGCTCCCAAGAGACCCAGTACTTC. Its translation: CASSSQETQYF.

The V call is TRBV30, the J call TRBJ2-3, with 7 nucleotides matching TRBD2. Germline loops: CDR1 GTSNPN, CDR2 SVGIG (reference sequence). This CDR3 is 11 amino acids long. The J segment lost 10 bases and the V segment lost 3 bases, leaving 4 bases of the junction unmatched. CDR3 sequence reads: CAWRAGVSQYF. The CDR3 coding sequence is TGTGCCTGGAGGGCGGGGGTTTCGCAGTATTTT. Combining the CDR3 with reference TRBV30 and TRBJ2-3 gives the whole variable domain SQTIHQWPATLVQPVGSPLSLECTVEGTSNPNLYWYRQAAGRGLQLLFYSVGIGQISSEVPQNLSASRPQDRQFILSSKKLLLSDSGFYLCAWRAGVSQYFGPGTRLTVL.

The chain employs TRBV4-1 and TRBJ2-6; TRBD2 aligns across 7 bases. V shed 1 base, J shed 0 bases, and the junction held 18 bases outside the gene matches. The CDR3 consists of 22 residues. Per germline, CDR1 MGHRA and CDR2 YSYEKL. CDR3 coding DNA: TGCGCCAGCAGCCAAGCCACGGGAGGCTCGACTAGGTTCGGCTCTGGGGCCAACGTCCTGACTTTC. This translates into CASSQATGGSTRFGSGANVLTF.

The chain has TRBV23-1 and TRBJ1-1; D is undetermined. TRBV23-1 is identified as an open reading frame with a role that is uncertain. This CDR3 comprises 13 residues. Trimming stripped 3 bases from V and 7 bases from J, with 12 bases between. The CDR3 is CASSQRKTGEAFF. The CDR3, as DNA: TGCGCCAGCAGTCAGAGGAAGACGGGTGAAGCTTTCTTT.

J is TRBJ1-2 and V is TRBV5-6; a possible D gene is TRBD1 (6 bases). The CDR3 totals 14 residues. Trimming took 6 bases from V and 5 from J, leaving 17 bases between them. CDR1 and CDR2 from the germline V gene are SGHDT and YYEEEE. The CDR3 region has the DNA TGTGCCAGCATCCCTGGGGGGCGCCGATATGGCTACACCTTC. This gives the protein CASIPGGRRYGYTF.

This rearrangement joins TRBV27 to TRBJ1-2, with 8 bases aligning to TRBD1. The germline CDR1 and CDR2 sequences are MNHEY and SMNVEV (reference sequence). The CDR3 length is 13 residues. With 6 bases clipped from V and 8 bases from J, the junction kept 8 bases outside the gene matches. In DNA form, the CDR3 reads TGTGCCAGCAGGTTCTCAGGGGGCAGGGGCTACACCTTC. Amino acids: CASRFSGGRGYTF.

This clone was recorded only once. The chain has TRBV6-5 and TRBJ2-7, with a tentative D call TRBD2 (5 bases). The germline gives CDR1 MNHEY, CDR2 SVGAGI. There are 12 residues in the CDR3. CDR3 in amino acids: CAAWRRSYEQYF. The CDR3 region has the DNA TGTGCAGCGTGGAGGCGGTCCTACGAGCAGTACTTC.

The chain couples TRBV30 to TRBJ2-2, with 8 bases aligning to TRBD1. Germline V gene lookup returns CDR1 GTSNPN and CDR2 SVGIG (reference sequence). The J segment lost 6 bases and the V segment lost 1 base, leaving 7 bases of the junction unmatched. The CDR3 spans 15 residues. CDR3 region: CAWSDTTGGAGELFF. CDR3 coding DNA: TGTGCCTGGAGTGACACTACAGGGGGAGCCGGGGAGCTGTTTTTT.

This chain links TRBV5-1 with TRBJ2-2, with D tentatively TRBD2 (6 bases). This CDR3 is built from 16 residues. Germline values: CDR1 SGHRS, CDR2 YFSETQ. Trimming pared 0 bases from V and 0 bases from J, leaving 9 bases between. CDR3 residues: CASSLAGGANTGELFF. The CDR3 DNA follows: TGCGCCAGCAGCTTGGCCGGAGGGGCGAACACCGGGGAGCTGTTTTTT.

The gene calls are TRBV5-1 and TRBJ2-5; D is unresolved. The CDR3 contains 12 residues. Germline CDR1 reads SGHRS; CDR2 reads YFSETQ. V was pared by 3 bases and J by 2 bases, with 5 bases between. CDR3 in DNA: TGCGCCAGCAGCTCCAAACAAGAGACCCAGTACTTC. The encoded protein is CASSSKQETQYF.

The chain joins TRBV4-1 to TRBJ2-1; the match to TRBD2 covers 8 bases. This CDR3 contains 16 residues. J was trimmed by 3 bases and V by 0 bases; bases with no gene match: 4. Germline V gene lookup returns CDR1 MGHRA and CDR2 YSYEKL. CDR3 nucleotides: TGCGCCAGCAGCCAAGATCACAGCGGGGGCTACAATGAGCAGTTCTTC. Its translation is CASSQDHSGGYNEQFF.

The chain combines TRBV7-9 with TRBJ1-6, with unresolved D. V lost 1 base, J lost 8 bases, and 6 bases lay in between. The germline V gene encodes CDR1 SEHNR and CDR2 FQNEAQ (reference sequence). CDR3 length equals 13 residues. CDR3 residues: CASSLDWDSPLHF. The CDR3 bases are TGTGCCAGCAGCTTAGACTGGGATTCACCCCTCCACTTT.

In its sample, this clone was seen once. The gene calls are TRBV13 and TRBJ1-2, with 8 bases aligning to TRBD1. This CDR3 has 16 residues. The V segment lost 2 bases and the J segment 0 bases; nucleotides outside the gene matches: 5. Per germline, CDR1 PRHDT and CDR2 FYEKMQ (reference sequence). The DNA of the CDR3 is TGTGCCAGCAGCTTACGCAGGGGGCCCACTAACTATGGCTACACCTTC. Encoded protein: CASSLRRGPTNYGYTF.

This clone has only one observation. The V and J genes are TRBV4-3 and TRBJ2-3; possibly TRBD1 for D (6 bases). In germline, CDR1 is LGHNA, CDR2 YSLEER. The V end was cut by 0 bases, the J end by 3 bases, with 10 bases between. There are 15 residues in the CDR3. The DNA of the CDR3 is TGCGCCAGCAGCCAAGAGGGGGCCTGGACAGATACGCAGTATTTT. Translation gives CASSQEGAWTDTQYF.

CDR3 sequence (DNA): TGTGCCAGCAGCTTAGTGGCAGGAACCCTAGCCAAAAACATTCAGTACTTC. Translated: CASSLVAGTLAKNIQYF. The J gene is TRBJ2-4, the V gene TRBV7-2, with no clear D. The germline gives CDR1 SGHTA, CDR2 FQGNSA. The CDR3 runs to 17 residues. V lost 1 base to trimming and J lost 0 bases, with 13 bases between them.

This sequence joins TRBV23-1 and TRBJ2-2; D is perhaps TRBD2 (7 bases). TRBV23-1 is recorded as an ORF, its role being uncertain. CDR3 length: 17 amino acids. V shed 3 bases and J shed 0 bases, with 14 bases lying between them. The CDR3 sequence: CASSQPGGSANTGELFF. CDR3 DNA: TGCGCCAGCAGTCAGCCGGGGGGCTCCGCGAACACCGGGGAGCTGTTTTTT.